The 13 T cell receptor beta chains presented below share a single source sample, sequenced in a study of CDR3 diversity in severe acne. MiXCR, run by TCRdb on the PCR reads, gives a single entry per CDR3 protein. Among approximately 77,000 distinct CDR3 sequences listed, about 53% were seen once. The sequenced material came from blood. The receptors were gathered from a male donor with severe acne vulgaris.

This clonotype was found many times. This sequence joins TRBV20-1 and TRBJ1-5, with D possibly being TRBD1 (5 bases). Per germline, CDR1 DFQATT and CDR2 SNEGSKA (reference sequence). V dropped 0 bases and J dropped 6 bases, with 21 bases sitting between them. The CDR3 spans 17 residues. The CDR3 region is CSARDRRFGAGSQPQHF. CDR3 DNA: TGCAGTGCTAGAGATCGGAGATTTGGGGCAGGGAGTCAGCCCCAGCATTTT.

V gene TRBV10-3 combines with J gene TRBJ2-5, with D tentatively TRBD1 (6 bases). The CDR3 is 13 residues long. Looked up from germline, CDR1 is ENHRY and CDR2 is SYGVKD. The CDR3 region is CASSGSQGETQYF. The CDR3 DNA reads as TGTGCTTCCAGCGGTTCGCAGGGGGAGACCCAGTACTTC.

V usage is TRBV10-3 and J usage is TRBJ2-1, with 12 bases fitting TRBD2. Germline V gives CDR1 ENHRY, CDR2 SYGVKD. This CDR3 has 17 amino acids. J lost 7 bases, V lost 6 bases, and 13 bases had no gene match. CDR3 coding DNA: TGTGCCATCAGGACGACTAGCGGGAGTTACTGTAAAAATGAGCAGTTCTTC. It specifies CAIRTTSGSYCKNEQFF.

This clonotype was seen once. Just one base apart from a much larger clone, this may be a read error. V is TRBV10-3 and J is TRBJ2-7; D not certain. V was clipped by 10 bases and J by 5 bases, with 18 bases between them. Germline CDR1 reads ENHRY; CDR2 reads SYGVKD. CDR3 length equals 13 residues. CDR3 DNA sequence: TGTGCCAGCATCTCGGTACGGCCCCACGAGCAGTACTTC. Translating gives CASISVRPHEQYF.

The genes are TRBV7-9 and TRBJ2-3; TRBD2 matches 9 bases. There are 14 residues in the CDR3. The V and J ends lost 5 bases and 4 bases, in that order; junction bases with no gene match: 4. Germline CDR1 and CDR2: SEHNR and FQNEAQ (reference sequence). CDR3 amino acids: CASSRSGSADTQYF. CDR3 sequence (DNA): TGTGCCAGCAGCCGTAGCGGGAGCGCAGATACGCAGTATTTT.

The rearrangement joins TRBV19 to TRBJ1-5; D is ambiguous. CDR1 and CDR2 from the germline V gene are LNHDA and SQIVND (reference sequence). Trimming left V 3 bases short and J 3 bases short, with 6 bases between. This CDR3 comprises 13 residues. CDR3 nucleotides: TGTGCCAGTAGTATGGCCTTCAATCAGCCCCAGCATTTT. It encodes CASSMAFNQPQHF.

This clonotype was recorded once. V gene TRBV14 combines with J gene TRBJ2-5; 8 bases agree with TRBD2. Germline V gene data show CDR1 as SGHDN and CDR2 as FVKESK. V lost 4 bases to trimming and J lost 0 bases; unmatched junction nucleotides: 10. This CDR3 is built from 17 residues. The CDR3 spells CASSPNGGDKYQETQYF. DNA of the CDR3: TGTGCCAGCAGCCCGAACGGGGGGGACAAGTACCAAGAGACCCAGTACTTC.

This clonotype was counted between two and nine times. This rearrangement joins TRBV30 to TRBJ2-1; 10 bases match TRBD2. J gave up 3 bases and V 6 bases, and 2 bases lay outside the gene matches. The CDR3 spans 13 residues. Per germline, CDR1 GTSNPN and CDR2 SVGIG (reference sequence). The CDR3, as DNA: TGTGCCTGCCGGACTAGCGGCTACAATGAGCAGTTCTTC. It encodes CACRTSGYNEQFF.

V usage is TRBV6-1 and J usage is TRBJ2-7; TRBD2 matches 12 bases. There are 19 residues in the CDR3. Germline-derived CDR1 and CDR2 are MNHNS and SASEGT. With V trimmed by 6 bases and J by 0 bases, 15 bases remained unmatched. CDR3: CASRPHQGLAGRSSYEQYV. The CDR3 DNA reads as TGTGCCAGCAGACCTCACCAAGGACTAGCGGGAAGGAGCTCCTACGAGCAGTACGTC.

The gene calls are TRBV3-1 and TRBJ2-1; D may be TRBD1 or TRBD2 (5 bases each). Germline V lookup: CDR1 LGHDT, CDR2 YNNKEL (reference sequence). Trimming removed 3 bases from V and 0 bases from J, with 12 bases in between. This CDR3 has 16 amino acids. The CDR3, as DNA: TGTGCCAGCAGCCACGCCCGGGACGCCTCCTACAATGAGCAGTTCTTC. This codes for CASSHARDASYNEQFF.

This clonotype has just a few counts. The chain is built from TRBV10-3 and TRBJ2-3; 7 nucleotides match TRBD2. In germline, CDR1 is ENHRY, CDR2 SYGVKD. Trimming cost V 3 bases and J 1 base; bases outside gene matches: 4. The CDR3 runs 15 residues. In nucleotides, the CDR3 is TGTGCCATCAGTGATGCGGGAGCGGGCACAGATACGCAGTATTTT. This codes for CAISDAGAGTDTQYF.

For this clonotype: A much larger clone lies a single base off, so this may be a read error. This chain joins TRBV11-2 and TRBJ2-1, with D perhaps matching TRBD2 (6 bases). Germline values: CDR1 SGHAT, CDR2 FQNNGV. This CDR3 is built from 14 residues. V was trimmed by 2 bases and J by 10 bases, leaving 15 bases between them. The CDR3 coding sequence is TGTGCCAGCAGCTTAATCAGGGACTCCTACGAGCAGTTCTTC. Translated: CASSLIRDSYEQFF.

This clonotype was observed once. A read error may explain this, as a much larger clone is one base away. V usage is TRBV7-9 and J usage is TRBJ2-1, with 10 bases aligning to TRBD2. CDR3 length equals 14 residues. CDR1 and CDR2 (germline): SEHNR, FQNEAQ (reference sequence). CDR3 sequence reads: CARSLRTSGNEQFF. In DNA form, the CDR3 reads TGTGCCCGCAGCTTAAGGACTAGCGGCAATGAGCAGTTCTTC.